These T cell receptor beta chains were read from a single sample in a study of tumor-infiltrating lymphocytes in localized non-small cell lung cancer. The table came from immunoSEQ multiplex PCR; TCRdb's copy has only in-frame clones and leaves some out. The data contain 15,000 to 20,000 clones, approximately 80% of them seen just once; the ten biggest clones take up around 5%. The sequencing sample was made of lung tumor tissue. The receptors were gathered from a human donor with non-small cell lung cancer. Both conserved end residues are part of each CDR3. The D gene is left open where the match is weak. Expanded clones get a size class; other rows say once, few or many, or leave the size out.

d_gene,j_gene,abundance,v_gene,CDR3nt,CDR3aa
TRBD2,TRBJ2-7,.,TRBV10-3,TGTGCCATGAGAGCGGGAACGAGATTGGACGAGCAGTACTTC,CAMRAGTRLDEQYF
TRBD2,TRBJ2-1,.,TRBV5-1,TGCGCCAGCAGCTTGGTAGCGGGAGGTAACAATGAGCAGTTCTTC,CASSLVAGGNNEQFF
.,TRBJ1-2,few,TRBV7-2,TGTGCCAGCAGCCCGGATCCGGACTATGGCTACACCTTC,CASSPDPDYGYTF
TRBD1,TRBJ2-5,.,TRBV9,TGTGCCAGCAGCGTAGCTAGGAGGACAGGGCAAGAGACCCAGTACTTC,CASSVARRTGQETQYF
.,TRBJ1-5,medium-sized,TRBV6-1,TGTGCCAGCAATGGGGCAGATTATAGCAATCAGCCCCAGCATTTT,CASNGADYSNQPQHF
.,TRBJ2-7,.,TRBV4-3,TGCGCCAGCAGCCAAGTATGGCCCCAATACGAGCAGTACTTC,CASSQVWPQYEQYF
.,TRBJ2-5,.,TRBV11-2,TGTGCCAGCAGCTTAGGCAACAGGGAGGCGAGGGAGACCCAGTACTTC,CASSLGNREARETQYF
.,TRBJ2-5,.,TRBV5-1,TGCGCCAGCAGCTACGGCCCCCGGGACAAAGAGACCCAGTACTTC,CASSYGPRDKETQYF
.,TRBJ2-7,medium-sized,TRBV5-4,TGTGCCAGCAGCTTGGGCCACGAGCAGTACTTC,CASSLGHEQYF
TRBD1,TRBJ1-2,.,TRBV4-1,TGCGCCAGCAGCCAGGGGACAGGGGGAGCCTATGGCTACACCTTC,CASSQGTGGAYGYTF
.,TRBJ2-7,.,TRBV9,TGTGCCAGCAGCGTAGGGGGAATAGGCGACGAGCAGTACTTC,CASSVGGIGDEQYF
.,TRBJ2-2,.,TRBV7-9,TGTGCCAGCAGCCCCGGGGGCGGCACCGGGGAGCTGTTTTTT,CASSPGGGTGELFF
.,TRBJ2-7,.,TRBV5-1,TGCGCCAGCAGCTACAAGGAGGGGGGCTACGAGCAGTACTTC,CASSYKEGGYEQYF
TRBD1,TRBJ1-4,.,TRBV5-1,TGCGCCAGCAGCCCCGGGACAGAGGGTGAAAAACTGTTTTTT,CASSPGTEGEKLFF
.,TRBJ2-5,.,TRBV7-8,TGTGCCAGCAGCTTCCGAGAGACCCAGTACTTC,CASSFRETQYF
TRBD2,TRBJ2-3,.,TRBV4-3,TGCGCCAGCAGCCAAGAACTAGCGGGAGCAGATACGCAGTATTTT,CASSQELAGADTQYF
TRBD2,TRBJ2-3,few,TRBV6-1,TGTGCCAGCAGTGAAGCGGGAGGGTTTGATACGCAGTATTTT,CASSEAGGFDTQYF
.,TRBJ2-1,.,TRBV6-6,TGTGCCAGCAGCATACTAGCAGCCAATGAGCAGTTCTTC,CASSILAANEQFF
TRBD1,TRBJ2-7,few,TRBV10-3,TGTGCCATCAGTGAGTCGACAGGGAAACAATACGAGCAGTACTTC,CAISESTGKQYEQYF
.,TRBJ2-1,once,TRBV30,TGTGCCTGGAGTTCTGTATTAAACAATGAGCAGTTCTTC,CAWSSVLNNEQFF
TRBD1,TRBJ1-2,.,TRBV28,TGTGCCAGCAGCACCGGGACAGGGTATGGCTACACCTTC,CASSTGTGYGYTF
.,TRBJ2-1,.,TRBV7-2,TGTGCCAGCAGCTACCTCAGAGGCAATGAGCAGTTCTTC,CASSYLRGNEQFF